This is a list of T cell receptor beta chains from one sample in a study of T-cell reconstitution after alpha-beta-depleted transplantation in children. From the PCR reads, TCRdb called clonotypes with MiXCR, one entry per CDR3 protein. The table records about 610,000 distinct CDR3 sequences, 8% to 11% of them present only once. Here the sequenced sample was PBMCs from the stem cell graft donor, taken from the stem cell graft. The receptor set was obtained from a human donor who donated a stem cell graft to a child with acute myeloid leukemia. Each CDR3 is given with its conserved first and last residue. The order of the fields is J gene, V gene, CDR3 protein.

J gene: TRBJ2-5; V gene: TRBV10-3; CDR3 protein: CAISREEFSQETQYF
J gene: TRBJ1-5; V gene: TRBV6-1; CDR3 protein: CASSDTGGQPQHF
J gene: TRBJ2-3; V gene: TRBV7-3; CDR3 protein: CASSPNPPSGVADTQYF
J gene: TRBJ2-4; V gene: TRBV27; CDR3 protein: CASSSPQNIQYF
J gene: TRBJ2-7; V gene: TRBV29-1; CDR3 protein: CSVLGQVGYEQYF
J gene: TRBJ2-1; V gene: TRBV3-1; CDR3 protein: CASSQFFGTSGNEQFF
J gene: TRBJ1-5; V gene: TRBV5-5; CDR3 protein: CASSRAWYGNQPQHF
J gene: TRBJ1-5; V gene: TRBV12-3/TRBV12-4; CDR3 protein: CASSSDGRGNQPQHF
J gene: TRBJ2-5; V gene: TRBV5-1; CDR3 protein: CASTQTGVGETQYF
J gene: TRBJ2-2; V gene: TRBV6-1; CDR3 protein: CASRAGLAIRTGELFF
J gene: TRBJ2-7; V gene: TRBV7-9; CDR3 protein: CASSFAGTASSYEQYF
J gene: TRBJ1-6; V gene: TRBV5-6; CDR3 protein: CASSLEAFNSPLHF
J gene: TRBJ2-3; V gene: TRBV7-6; CDR3 protein: CASSLVGTTSYTDTQYF
J gene: TRBJ2-3; V gene: TRBV3-1; CDR3 protein: CASYKMGADTQYF
J gene: TRBJ2-7; V gene: TRBV7-8; CDR3 protein: CASSSQDRARPYGKYEQYF
J gene: TRBJ2-1; V gene: TRBV6-2/TRBV6-3; CDR3 protein: CASSYTVLNEQFF
J gene: TRBJ2-7; V gene: TRBV29-1; CDR3 protein: CSVVSPAGSEQYF
J gene: TRBJ2-7; V gene: TRBV11-1; CDR3 protein: CASSWDFYEQYF
J gene: TRBJ1-4; V gene: TRBV20-1; CDR3 protein: CSARPLTRAVNEKLFF
J gene: TRBJ2-1; V gene: TRBV4-2; CDR3 protein: CASNGQNNNEQFF
J gene: TRBJ2-2; V gene: TRBV29-1; CDR3 protein: CSVKPTRGGELFF
J gene: TRBJ2-5; V gene: TRBV20-1; CDR3 protein: CSARDQSRGSHQETQYF
J gene: TRBJ2-5; V gene: TRBV7-9; CDR3 protein: CASSPTEQETQYF
J gene: TRBJ2-1; V gene: TRBV7-9; CDR3 protein: CASSLVKGPYNEQFF
J gene: TRBJ2-5; V gene: TRBV9; CDR3 protein: CASSVGLGDQETQYF
J gene: TRBJ2-1; V gene: TRBV20-1; CDR3 protein: CSARVRAGPSYNEQFF
J gene: TRBJ1-2; V gene: TRBV20-1; CDR3 protein: CSAREETGFYGYTF
J gene: TRBJ2-7; V gene: TRBV7-2; CDR3 protein: CASSLAGPAGGNYEQYF
J gene: TRBJ1-2; V gene: TRBV5-1; CDR3 protein: CASSLGQGQGYGYTF
J gene: TRBJ2-7; V gene: TRBV25-1; CDR3 protein: CASSDEGRGRREQYF
J gene: TRBJ2-2; V gene: TRBV29-1; CDR3 protein: CSVTRYPTNTGELFF
J gene: TRBJ2-1; V gene: TRBV9; CDR3 protein: CASSVGRVGTGYNEQFF
J gene: TRBJ2-1; V gene: TRBV28; CDR3 protein: CATIVSGRARNEQFF
J gene: TRBJ2-7; V gene: TRBV20-1; CDR3 protein: CSAGDLREQYF
J gene: TRBJ2-3; V gene: TRBV7-9; CDR3 protein: CASSFSGTTDTQYF
J gene: TRBJ1-5; V gene: TRBV28; CDR3 protein: CAARRVAVNQPQHF
J gene: TRBJ2-3; V gene: TRBV10-3; CDR3 protein: CAINQGARDTQYF
J gene: TRBJ1-2; V gene: TRBV2; CDR3 protein: CASSEALRYTF
J gene: TRBJ2-4; V gene: TRBV5-1; CDR3 protein: CASSSLAKNIQYF
J gene: TRBJ2-3; V gene: TRBV4-3; CDR3 protein: CASSQGGNTDTQYF
J gene: TRBJ2-3; V gene: TRBV28; CDR3 protein: CASSPRREGRDTQYF
J gene: TRBJ2-2; V gene: TRBV9; CDR3 protein: CASSVELSGTNTGELFF
J gene: TRBJ2-1; V gene: TRBV20-1; CDR3 protein: CSANVAGVVNEQFF
J gene: TRBJ1-4; V gene: TRBV5-1; CDR3 protein: CASSRAGVTNEKLFF
J gene: TRBJ2-2; V gene: TRBV7-2; CDR3 protein: CASSVPGLGENTGELFF
J gene: TRBJ1-4; V gene: TRBV20-1; CDR3 protein: CSARDFTGGGEKLFF
J gene: TRBJ2-7; V gene: TRBV11-2; CDR3 protein: CASSLTGTGYEQYF
J gene: TRBJ2-1; V gene: TRBV5-1; CDR3 protein: CASSLFPGQGNEQFF
J gene: TRBJ2-7; V gene: TRBV7-2; CDR3 protein: CASSLATSPDGYEQYF
J gene: TRBJ1-2; V gene: TRBV20-1; CDR3 protein: CSASSTGAGYTF